A selection of T cell receptor beta chains follows, all from one sample in a study of blood T cells in healthy people across ages. Using its own MiXCR run on the 5' RACE reads, TCRdb lists one record per CDR3 protein. The top ten hold approximately 10% of the sample, which has roughly 1.6 million distinct CDR3 sequences, approximately 32% seen once. Source material: blood. The receptors were gathered from a woman in her 30s in good health. Both conserved end residues are part of each CDR3. Each record gives: D gene, V gene, clone size, J gene, CDR3 protein, CDR3 DNA. The D gene is left open where the match is weak. Clone size is shown for a subset of rows, as once, few, many or a class of expanded clone.

D gene: -
V gene: TRBV20-1
clone size: -
J gene: TRBJ1-2
CDR3 protein: CSAGHLLNGYTF
CDR3 DNA: TGCAGTGCTGGACACCTCTTGAATGGCTACACCTTC

D gene: -
V gene: TRBV29-1
clone size: few
J gene: TRBJ1-1
CDR3 protein: CSVEDRIDIWTANTEAFF
CDR3 DNA: TGCAGCGTTGAAGATAGAATTGATATTTGGACGGCGAACACTGAAGCTTTCTTT

D gene: TRBD1
V gene: TRBV20-1
clone size: -
J gene: TRBJ2-7
CDR3 protein: CSASRGREQYF
CDR3 DNA: TGCAGTGCCTCCAGGGGGCGAGAGCAGTACTTC

D gene: TRBD2
V gene: TRBV7-3
clone size: -
J gene: TRBJ2-1
CDR3 protein: CAGSLSSGSYNEQFF
CDR3 DNA: TGTGCCGGCAGCCTATCTAGCGGGAGTTACAATGAGCAGTTCTTC

D gene: TRBD1
V gene: TRBV28
clone size: -
J gene: TRBJ2-3
CDR3 protein: CASSLWDSITDTQYF
CDR3 DNA: TGTGCCAGCAGTTTGTGGGACAGTATTACAGATACGCAGTATTTT

D gene: -
V gene: TRBV21-1
clone size: -
J gene: TRBJ2-1
CDR3 protein: CGLSRGQYNEQFF
CDR3 DNA: TGTGGACTAAGTAGGGGACAATACAATGAGCAGTTCTTC

D gene: -
V gene: TRBV3-1
clone size: few
J gene: TRBJ1-1
CDR3 protein: CASRFGANTEAFF
CDR3 DNA: TGTGCCAGCCGCTTTGGGGCGAACACTGAAGCTTTCTTT

D gene: TRBD1
V gene: TRBV12-3/TRBV12-4
clone size: few
J gene: TRBJ1-6
CDR3 protein: CASSQGQGENSPLHF
CDR3 DNA: TGTGCCAGCAGTCAAGGACAGGGAGAGAATTCACCCCTCCACTTT

D gene: -
V gene: TRBV4-1
clone size: -
J gene: TRBJ1-5
CDR3 protein: CASSQDNSRLNQPQHF
CDR3 DNA: TGCGCCAGCAGCCAAGACAATAGTAGATTGAATCAGCCCCAGCATTTT

D gene: -
V gene: TRBV18
clone size: once
J gene: TRBJ2-7
CDR3 protein: CATTKGPRQYEQYF
CDR3 DNA: TGTGCCACTACCAAGGGGCCGCGCCAATACGAGCAGTACTTC

D gene: -
V gene: TRBV9
clone size: -
J gene: TRBJ2-5
CDR3 protein: CASSVDLTGGYQETQYF
CDR3 DNA: TGTGCCAGCAGCGTAGACCTTACGGGGGGCTACCAAGAGACCCAGTACTTC

D gene: -
V gene: TRBV20-1
clone size: many
J gene: TRBJ2-7
CDR3 protein: CSARETGFDYEQYF
CDR3 DNA: TGCAGTGCTAGAGAAACGGGGTTCGACTACGAGCAGTACTTC

D gene: -
V gene: TRBV10-3
clone size: few
J gene: TRBJ1-1
CDR3 protein: CAISEPPVGFTFF
CDR3 DNA: TGTGCTATCAGTGAGCCCCCCGTGGGTTTCACTTTCTTT

D gene: TRBD2
V gene: TRBV9
clone size: -
J gene: TRBJ2-5
CDR3 protein: CASSAQTSGRARETQYF
CDR3 DNA: TGTGCCAGCAGCGCGCAAACTAGCGGGAGGGCTAGAGAGACCCAGTACTTC

D gene: TRBD2
V gene: TRBV29-1
clone size: -
J gene: TRBJ2-3
CDR3 protein: CSALAGGRGGTQYF
CDR3 DNA: TGCAGCGCCCTAGCGGGGGGGAGGGGGGGTACGCAGTATTTT

D gene: -
V gene: TRBV5-6
clone size: few
J gene: TRBJ2-1
CDR3 protein: CASSLGLQIINEQFF
CDR3 DNA: TGTGCCAGCAGCTTGGGTCTGCAGATAATCAATGAGCAGTTCTTC

D gene: -
V gene: TRBV28
clone size: -
J gene: TRBJ2-7
CDR3 protein: CASSLMAGQSDEQYF
CDR3 DNA: TGTGCCAGCAGTTTAATGGCTGGCCAGAGTGACGAGCAGTACTTC

D gene: -
V gene: TRBV7-2
clone size: -
J gene: TRBJ1-4
CDR3 protein: CASSARLLNEKLFF
CDR3 DNA: TGTGCCAGCAGCGCGAGGCTACTAAATGAAAAACTGTTTTTT

D gene: -
V gene: TRBV5-1
clone size: -
J gene: TRBJ2-5
CDR3 protein: CASRGEGLAETQYF
CDR3 DNA: TGCGCCAGCAGGGGAGAGGGGCTAGCAGAGACCCAGTACTTC

D gene: -
V gene: TRBV4-2
clone size: few
J gene: TRBJ2-1
CDR3 protein: CASSRRGKAMVDEQFF
CDR3 DNA: TGTGCCAGCAGCCGCAGGGGCAAGGCCATGGTGGATGAGCAGTTCTTC

D gene: TRBD1
V gene: TRBV7-9
clone size: few
J gene: TRBJ2-1
CDR3 protein: CASSSVGQNYNEQFF
CDR3 DNA: TGTGCCAGCAGCTCAGTGGGACAGAATTACAATGAGCAGTTCTTC

D gene: TRBD2
V gene: TRBV27
clone size: -
J gene: TRBJ2-3
CDR3 protein: CASTLLAGGPDTQYF
CDR3 DNA: TGTGCCAGCACCCTACTAGCGGGAGGTCCAGATACGCAGTATTTT

D gene: TRBD1
V gene: TRBV27
clone size: -
J gene: TRBJ1-2
CDR3 protein: CASSSFRDRGLNGYTF
CDR3 DNA: TGTGCCAGCAGTTCGTTCCGGGACAGAGGATTGAATGGCTACACCTTC

D gene: -
V gene: TRBV5-1
clone size: few
J gene: TRBJ2-1
CDR3 protein: CASSLQGSPNNEQFF
CDR3 DNA: TGCGCCAGCAGCTTGCAGGGAAGTCCTAACAATGAGCAGTTCTTC

D gene: TRBD2
V gene: TRBV11-2
clone size: -
J gene: TRBJ2-3
CDR3 protein: CASSSRTSGGRPGAQYF
CDR3 DNA: TGTGCCAGCAGCTCCCGGACTAGCGGGGGGCGGCCGGGGGCGCAGTATTTT

D gene: -
V gene: TRBV7-6
clone size: -
J gene: TRBJ1-1
CDR3 protein: CASSQKREDTEAFF
CDR3 DNA: TGTGCCAGCAGCCAAAAGAGGGAGGACACTGAAGCTTTCTTT

D gene: -
V gene: TRBV12-3/TRBV12-4
clone size: -
J gene: TRBJ1-4
CDR3 protein: CASSFAGDFRKLFF
CDR3 DNA: TGTGCCAGCAGTTTTGCAGGAGATTTCCGAAAACTGTTTTTT

D gene: TRBD1
V gene: TRBV18
clone size: -
J gene: TRBJ1-1
CDR3 protein: CACSTGQGRTEAFF
CDR3 DNA: TGTGCCTGCTCCACAGGACAGGGGAGGACTGAAGCTTTCTTT

D gene: -
V gene: TRBV15
clone size: many
J gene: TRBJ2-7
CDR3 protein: CATSRGSGRIASYEQYF
CDR3 DNA: TGTGCCACCAGCAGAGGTTCTGGGAGGATCGCTTCCTACGAGCAGTACTTC

D gene: -
V gene: TRBV12-3/TRBV12-4
clone size: few
J gene: TRBJ2-1
CDR3 protein: CASSPAGTYNEQFF
CDR3 DNA: TGTGCCAGCAGTCCAGCCGGGACCTACAATGAGCAGTTCTTC

D gene: TRBD2
V gene: TRBV6-6
clone size: -
J gene: TRBJ2-1
CDR3 protein: CASSPRAGESNEQFF
CDR3 DNA: TGTGCCAGCAGTCCCCGTGCGGGGGAATCAAATGAGCAGTTCTTC

D gene: -
V gene: TRBV2
clone size: few
J gene: TRBJ2-1
CDR3 protein: CASKTGVHNEQFF
CDR3 DNA: TGTGCCAGTAAGACAGGAGTCCACAATGAGCAGTTCTTC

D gene: -
V gene: TRBV3-1
clone size: few
J gene: TRBJ2-7
CDR3 protein: CASRQGEVEHYEQYF
CDR3 DNA: TGTGCCAGCAGGCAGGGCGAAGTGGAACACTACGAGCAGTACTTC

D gene: -
V gene: TRBV5-1
clone size: -
J gene: TRBJ2-3
CDR3 protein: CANCQVRSTDTQYF
CDR3 DNA: TGCGCCAACTGCCAGGTTAGGAGCACAGATACGCAGTATTTT

D gene: -
V gene: TRBV21-1
clone size: -
J gene: TRBJ1-2
CDR3 protein: CASSSRQGQGYGYTF
CDR3 DNA: TGTGCCAGCAGCTCCCGACAGGGTCAGGGCTATGGCTACACCTTC

D gene: -
V gene: TRBV12-3/TRBV12-4
clone size: -
J gene: TRBJ1-1
CDR3 protein: CASWERNTEAFF
CDR3 DNA: TGTGCCAGCTGGGAGAGGAACACTGAAGCTTTCTTT

D gene: -
V gene: TRBV20-1
clone size: few
J gene: TRBJ1-5
CDR3 protein: CSASGETNQPQHF
CDR3 DNA: TGCAGTGCTTCCGGGGAAACTAATCAGCCCCAGCATTTT

D gene: TRBD2
V gene: TRBV4-2
clone size: -
J gene: TRBJ2-3
CDR3 protein: CASSVGSGGAVDTQYF
CDR3 DNA: TGTGCCAGCAGCGTAGGGAGCGGGGGGGCGGTAGATACGCAGTATTTT

D gene: TRBD2
V gene: TRBV27
clone size: -
J gene: TRBJ2-1
CDR3 protein: CASTLGTSGYNEQFF
CDR3 DNA: TGTGCCAGCACGCTCGGGACTAGCGGCTACAATGAGCAGTTCTTC

D gene: -
V gene: TRBV2
clone size: -
J gene: TRBJ2-5
CDR3 protein: CASRFQGFQETQYF
CDR3 DNA: TGTGCCAGCAGATTCCAGGGCTTCCAAGAGACCCAGTACTTC

D gene: TRBD1
V gene: TRBV12-3/TRBV12-4
clone size: -
J gene: TRBJ1-4
CDR3 protein: CASSGQAEKEKLFF
CDR3 DNA: TGTGCCAGCAGTGGACAGGCAGAAAAGGAAAAACTGTTTTTT

D gene: -
V gene: TRBV6-1
clone size: few
J gene: TRBJ1-1
CDR3 protein: CADGGPNTEAFF
CDR3 DNA: TGTGCCGATGGGGGCCCGAACACTGAAGCTTTCTTT

D gene: TRBD1
V gene: TRBV28
clone size: -
J gene: TRBJ2-7
CDR3 protein: CASSSPGQGAFEQYF
CDR3 DNA: TGTGCCAGCAGTTCTCCGGGACAGGGGGCGTTCGAGCAGTACTTC

D gene: -
V gene: TRBV12-3/TRBV12-4
clone size: few
J gene: TRBJ2-6
CDR3 protein: CASSSNGPRRSGANVLTF
CDR3 DNA: TGTGCCAGCAGTTCCAACGGGCCACGGCGATCTGGGGCCAACGTCCTGACTTTC

D gene: TRBD2
V gene: TRBV7-7
clone size: few
J gene: TRBJ2-7
CDR3 protein: CASSLEGYGTSGAEQYF
CDR3 DNA: TGTGCCAGCAGCTTAGAGGGGTATGGGACTAGCGGGGCCGAGCAGTACTTC

D gene: TRBD2
V gene: TRBV5-5
clone size: few
J gene: TRBJ2-7
CDR3 protein: CASSFRTSVYEQYF
CDR3 DNA: TGTGCCAGCAGCTTCCGGACTAGCGTTTACGAGCAGTACTTC

D gene: -
V gene: TRBV12-3/TRBV12-4
clone size: -
J gene: TRBJ2-3
CDR3 protein: CASSLLRGQGGADTQYF
CDR3 DNA: TGTGCCAGCAGTTTACTAAGAGGCCAGGGGGGAGCAGATACGCAGTATTTT

D gene: TRBD1
V gene: TRBV12-3/TRBV12-4
clone size: few
J gene: TRBJ2-6
CDR3 protein: CASSPHRQGRTGGANVLTF
CDR3 DNA: TGTGCCAGCAGTCCCCATCGACAGGGGAGGACGGGTGGGGCCAACGTCCTGACTTTC

D gene: TRBD2
V gene: TRBV27
clone size: many
J gene: TRBJ2-3
CDR3 protein: CASSLSGGGADTQYF
CDR3 DNA: TGTGCCAGCAGTTTATCTGGGGGAGGGGCAGATACGCAGTATTTT

D gene: -
V gene: TRBV20-1
clone size: few
J gene: TRBJ2-1
CDR3 protein: CSAQSPRSYNEQFF
CDR3 DNA: TGCAGTGCTCAGTCCCCCCGCTCCTACAATGAGCAGTTCTTC

D gene: TRBD2
V gene: TRBV5-1
clone size: -
J gene: TRBJ2-3
CDR3 protein: CASSLANRASGETGTDTQYF
CDR3 DNA: TGCGCCAGCAGCTTGGCCAATAGGGCTAGCGGGGAAACCGGCACAGATACGCAGTATTTT